This TCR beta chain was captured by sequencing in a study of monozygotic twins with inflammatory bowel disease (dated by TCRdb to the late 2010s). Regarding the complete study: The complete study included about 28 monozygotic twin pairs: 19 IBD-discordant Danish pairs and nine German pairs, of which four were IBD-concordant and five were IBD-discordant. Within discordant pairs, disease-associated traits were sought mainly by comparing IBD patients with their genetically identical healthy co-twins. Each individual had, on average, about 151 000 unique TCRalpha sequences and 181 000 unique TCRbeta sequences available for analysis.

What the research found in general, with its limitations: Fewer clonotypes were shared with other individuals by IBD patients than by healthy twins, most markedly in patients showing signs of disease activity. The results gave no support for a single strong signal or clonotype linked to IBD. Concordant and discordant twins showed no difference in repertoire similarity, possibly because of limited statistical power. Background noise and inter-individual variability may have been introduced into the repertoires by the differing immunosuppressive treatments among patients. Measured by the inverse Simpson index, TCRbeta repertoire diversity was lower in IBD patients than in their healthy co-twins. Different T cell subtypes could not be distinguished in the analysis.

Concerning this clonotype itself: The target of this receptor is not known.

The library was made by 5' RACE. Each TCR library was prepared from around 3,400 ng of total RNA. For each sample, cDNA synthesis with SMARTScribe reverse transcriptase was split into eight separate reactions. Unique molecular identifiers containing a 6-nucleotide sample barcode were introduced through template switching during cDNA synthesis. Two nested PCRs of about 15 and 9 cycles amplified the TCRalpha and TCRbeta cDNA, and bead purification followed each PCR. Before amplification, cDNA was treated with uracil DNA-glycosylase and purified using the QIAquick PCR purification kit. The second PCR was the step at which Illumina TruSeq-compatible adapters and sample-specific barcodes were added. Library quality and concentration were assessed using TapeStation and Qubit, and about 4.7 ng of each library was pooled. Pooled libraries were sequenced on an Illumina HiSeq2500 single-index Rapid Run with 2 x 100 bp reads and custom sequencing primers. Concerning the study's data processing: MiGEC version 1.2.6 was used for UMI-based consensus assembly to correct PCR and sequencing errors. MiXCR version 2.1.1 was used to carry out V(D)J alignment, clonotype assembly and CDR3 extraction. To normalise gene usage, clonotype sharing and MAIT/NKT TCR abundance, the top 1000, 10 000 and 20 000 clonotypes in each sample were analysed. Diversity was computed as the inverse Simpson index with the vegan R package after downsampling to 27 000 UMIs. Paired Mann-Whitney U tests were applied to discordant twin pairs, and Benjamini-Hochberg correction was used for multiple testing. The reads, reprocessed by TCRdb, yield one row per CDR3 protein sequence and no DNA. These V and J calls rely on TCRdb rather than the paper's analysis. In this sample's table one finds nearly 450,000 distinct CDR3 sequences. The ten largest clones add up to approximately 2.4% of the sample.

From each donor, an approximately 2.5 ml peripheral blood sample was collected into PAXgene tubes and stored at -80 degrees C. Without any T cell sorting, total RNA was extracted from whole blood using the PAXgene blood miRNA kit on an automated QIAcube. Deep TCRalpha and TCRbeta repertoire profiling with unique molecular barcoding was performed on peripheral blood of monozygotic twin pairs concordant or discordant for inflammatory bowel disease. Smoking habits were recorded for all twin pairs, and individuals were classified as current, former or never smokers. Including the terminal cysteine and phenylalanine, the CDR3 comprises 14 residues. DNA for this receptor is not on file. The germline V gene specifies SGHRS as CDR1 and YFSETQ as CDR2.

This receptor chain uses TRBV5-1 and TRBJ2-3. Sequencing used blood. The sequence was collected from a human donor with ulcerative colitis or Crohn's disease, or a healthy co-twin of an affected twin (not recorded which). CDR3 region: CASSLEGSTDTQYF.